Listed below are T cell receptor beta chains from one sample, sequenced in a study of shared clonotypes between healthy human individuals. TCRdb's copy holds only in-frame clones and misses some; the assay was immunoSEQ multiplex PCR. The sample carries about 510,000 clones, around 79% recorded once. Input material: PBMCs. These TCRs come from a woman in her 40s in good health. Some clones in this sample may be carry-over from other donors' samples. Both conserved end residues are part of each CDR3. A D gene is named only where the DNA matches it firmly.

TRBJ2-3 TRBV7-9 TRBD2 CASSPWTSGRTDTQYF
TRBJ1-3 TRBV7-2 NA CASSLDFVRGNTIYF
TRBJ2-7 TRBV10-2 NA CASSEISYEQYF
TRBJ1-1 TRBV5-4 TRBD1 CASSPRQGGWDTEAFF
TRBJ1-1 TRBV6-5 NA CASSYSGDWSTEAFF
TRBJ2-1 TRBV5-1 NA CASSLGADSPYNEQFF
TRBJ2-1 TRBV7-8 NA CASSRTGAPYNEQFF
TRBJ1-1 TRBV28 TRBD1 CASSHPDRAYMNTEAFF
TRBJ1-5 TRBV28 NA CASSLGPGQPQHF
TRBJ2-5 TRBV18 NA CASSPFSQETQYF
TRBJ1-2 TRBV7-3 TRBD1 CASSPQGGYGYTF
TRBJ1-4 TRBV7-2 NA CASSLESRGFNEKLFF
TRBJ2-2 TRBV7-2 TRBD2 CASSLKLAGVSGELFF
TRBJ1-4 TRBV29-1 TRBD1 CSATGPSNEKLFF
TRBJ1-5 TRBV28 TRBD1 CASSLATGGLQPQHF
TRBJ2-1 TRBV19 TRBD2 CASSMPYGGGSNEQFF
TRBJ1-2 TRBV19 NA CASSIRADGYTF
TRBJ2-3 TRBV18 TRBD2 CASSPTGGDTQYF
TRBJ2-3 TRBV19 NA CASSGSGSGGHPSTDTQYF
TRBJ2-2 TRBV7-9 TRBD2 CASRKKERENTGELFF
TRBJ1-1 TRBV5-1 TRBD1 CASSQTGGMTEAFF
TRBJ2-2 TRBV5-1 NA CASRWDSYTGELFF
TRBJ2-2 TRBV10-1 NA CASSQGSNTGELFF
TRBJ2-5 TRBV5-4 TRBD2 CASRLAGQETQYF
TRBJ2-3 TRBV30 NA CAWSVAGTDTQYF
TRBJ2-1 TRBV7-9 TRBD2 CASSLGLAGGVYEQFF
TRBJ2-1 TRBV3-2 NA CATGQGSFF
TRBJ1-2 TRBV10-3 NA CATAEGGGYTF
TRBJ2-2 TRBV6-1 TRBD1 CASSEEGGWTGELFF
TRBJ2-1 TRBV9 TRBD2 CASSPKGRDYNEQFF
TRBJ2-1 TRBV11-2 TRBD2 CASSSIAGPANEQFF